Detailed here is one T cell receptor (beta chain). The record originates from a study of cytotoxic CD8 clonotypes in ibrutinib-treated CLL. Germline values: CDR1 MNHGY, CDR2 SVAAGI. The junction had 9 bases not matched to a gene; V was cut back by 2 bases and J by 4 bases. The CDR3 totals 16 residues. TCRdb's table, derived via immunoSEQ multiplex PCR, lists solely in-frame clones and lacks some. The sample yields tens of thousands of clones, more than 60% seen once. The receptor comes from a human donor with chronic lymphocytic leukemia. This specimen consisted of PBMCs, obtained after 24 months of ibrutinib treatment. V gene TRBV6-9 combines with J gene TRBJ1-2; 8 positions match TRBD1. CDR3 amino acids: CASSYKRGDRGYGYTF. In DNA form, the CDR3 reads TGTGCCAGCAGTTATAAAAGAGGAGACAGGGGCTATGGCTACACCTTC.